A single sample is the source of the 5 T cell receptor beta chains below, sequenced in a study of T cell changes during pregnancy in multiple sclerosis. TCRdb keeps only in-frame clones here, not all; method: immunoSEQ multiplex PCR. The profile shows around 50,000 clones, 87% of them singletons. Material for sequencing was peripheral blood from another person, used as feeder cells. The source of these receptors is a human donor whose cells served as feeder cells for cultures in a pregnancy study.

As concerns this clone: The same CDR3 also results from other DNA sequences found in this sample. This chain connects TRBV5-1 to TRBJ2-7; 7 positions agree with TRBD1. Germline V gives CDR1 SGHRS, CDR2 YFSETQ. V shed 4 bases and J 3 bases; nucleotides not matched to a gene: 4. The CDR3 has 13 residues. The CDR3 loop reads CASSLDRVYEQYF. For the CDR3, the DNA is TGCGCCAGCAGCCTCGACAGGGTCTACGAGCAGTACTTC.

The chain carries TRBV7-2 and TRBJ1-3; 9 bases are shared with TRBD1. Germline V lookup: CDR1 SGHTA, CDR2 FQGNSA. V shed 3 bases and J 7 bases; nucleotides not matched to a gene: 7. CDR3 length: 15 amino acids. The CDR3 nucleotides read TGTGCCAGCAGCTTCAGGACAGGGGCTTCGAACACCATATATTTT. Residues: CASSFRTGASNTIYF.

The rearrangement uses TRBV11-3 and TRBJ1-1; no clear D gene. Trimming removed 2 bases from V and 1 base from J, with 20 bases in between. CDR1 is SGHNT, CDR2 YENEEA, per germline. The CDR3 has 18 amino acids. Here the CDR3 reads CASSLYMRTGLQNTEAFF. CDR3 bases: TGTGCCAGCAGCTTATATATGAGGACCGGACTCCAGAACACTGAAGCTTTCTTT.

V usage is TRBV28 and J usage is TRBJ2-1, with 7 bases lining up with TRBD1. The CDR3 runs to 14 residues. The ends lost 4 bases at V and 3 bases at J; junction bases unmatched: 3. Germline CDR1 MDHEN, CDR2 SYDVKM. CDR3 protein: CASSSGTVYNEQFF. Written as DNA, the CDR3 is TGTGCCAGCAGTTCCGGGACAGTCTACAATGAGCAGTTCTTC. Full variable domain (remainder filled in from reference TRBV28 and TRBJ2-1): DVKVTQSSRYLVKRTGEKVFLECVQDMDHENMFWYRQDPGLGLRLIYFSYDVKMKEKGDIPEGYSVSREKKERFSLILESASTNQTSMYLCASSSGTVYNEQFFGPGTRLTVL.

The J gene is TRBJ1-2, the V gene TRBV11-2; D is possibly TRBD1 (6 bases). This CDR3 spans 14 amino acids. The V gene's germline CDR1 is SGHAT and CDR2 FQNNGV. Between the trimmed V and J ends, which lost 4 bases and 6 bases, there was a span of 15 bases. The CDR3 DNA follows: TGTGCCAGCAGCTCCCCGAGTAGGGGGGATGGCTACACCTTC. Translated: CASSSPSRGDGYTF.